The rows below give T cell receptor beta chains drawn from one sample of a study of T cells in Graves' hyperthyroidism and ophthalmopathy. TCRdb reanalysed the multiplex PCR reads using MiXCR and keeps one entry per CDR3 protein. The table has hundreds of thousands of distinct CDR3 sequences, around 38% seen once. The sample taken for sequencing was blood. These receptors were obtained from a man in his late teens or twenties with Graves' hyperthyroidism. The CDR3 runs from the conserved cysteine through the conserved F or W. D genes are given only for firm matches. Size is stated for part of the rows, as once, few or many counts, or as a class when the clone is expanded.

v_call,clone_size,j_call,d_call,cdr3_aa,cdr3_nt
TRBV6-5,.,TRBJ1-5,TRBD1,CASSALGTGGNQPQHF,TGTGCCAGCAGTGCCCTAGGGACAGGAGGAAATCAGCCCCAGCATTTT
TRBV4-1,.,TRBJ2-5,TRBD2,CASRLTSLAGGETQYF,TGTGCCAGCAGGCTTACTAGCTTAGCGGGAGGAGAGACCCAGTACTTC
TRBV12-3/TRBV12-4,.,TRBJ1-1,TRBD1,CASRTGAGKAFF,TGTGCCAGCAGGACAGGGGCAGGGAAAGCTTTCTTT
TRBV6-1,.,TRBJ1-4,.,CASTRTGATNEKLFF,TGTGCCAGCACCAGAACGGGTGCAACTAATGAAAAACTGTTTTTT
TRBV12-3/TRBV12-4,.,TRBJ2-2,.,CASSDRIVKLFF,TGTGCCAGCAGTGACAGGATCGTGAAGCTGTTTTTT
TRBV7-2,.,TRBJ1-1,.,CASSLVQNVNTEAFF,TGTGCCAGCAGCTTAGTGCAGAACGTGAACACTGAAGCTTTCTTT
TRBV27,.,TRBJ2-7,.,CASSFAGPRVSEQYF,TGTGCCAGCAGTTTCGCCGGTCCCAGGGTGAGCGAGCAGTACTTC
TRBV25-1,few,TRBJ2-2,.,CASSETITGELFF,TGTGCCAGCAGTGAGACGATCACCGGGGAGCTGTTTTTT
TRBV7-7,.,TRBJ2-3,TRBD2,CASSETSGGTDTQYF,TGTGCTAGCAGCGAGACTAGCGGGGGAACAGATACGCAGTATTTT
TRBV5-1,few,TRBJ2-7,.,CASRYFGGTYEQYF,TGCGCCAGCCGTTATTTCGGCGGTACCTACGAGCAGTACTTC
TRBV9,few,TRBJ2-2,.,CASSVNEFTGELFF,TGTGCCAGCAGCGTAAATGAGTTCACCGGGGAGCTGTTTTTT
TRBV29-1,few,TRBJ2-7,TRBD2,CSVPGTSPYEQYF,TGCAGCGTTCCCGGGACTAGCCCTTACGAGCAGTACTTC
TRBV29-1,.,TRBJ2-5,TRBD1,CSSRGQGAPTQYF,TGCAGCTCCAGGGGACAGGGGGCACCGACCCAGTACTTC
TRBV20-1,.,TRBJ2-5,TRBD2,CSARMASGYQETQYF,TGCAGTGCTAGAATGGCTAGCGGGTATCAAGAGACCCAGTACTTC
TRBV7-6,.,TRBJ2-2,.,CASSSGGTFNTGELFF,TGTGCCAGTAGCTCAGGGGGGACTTTTAACACCGGGGAGCTGTTTTTT
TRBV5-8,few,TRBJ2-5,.,CASSSALEGVETQYF,TGTGCCAGCAGCTCCGCCCTCGAGGGGGTCGAGACCCAGTACTTC
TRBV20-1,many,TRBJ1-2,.,CSATYREGHYGYTF,TGCAGTGCTACCTACAGGGAGGGACACTATGGCTACACCTTC